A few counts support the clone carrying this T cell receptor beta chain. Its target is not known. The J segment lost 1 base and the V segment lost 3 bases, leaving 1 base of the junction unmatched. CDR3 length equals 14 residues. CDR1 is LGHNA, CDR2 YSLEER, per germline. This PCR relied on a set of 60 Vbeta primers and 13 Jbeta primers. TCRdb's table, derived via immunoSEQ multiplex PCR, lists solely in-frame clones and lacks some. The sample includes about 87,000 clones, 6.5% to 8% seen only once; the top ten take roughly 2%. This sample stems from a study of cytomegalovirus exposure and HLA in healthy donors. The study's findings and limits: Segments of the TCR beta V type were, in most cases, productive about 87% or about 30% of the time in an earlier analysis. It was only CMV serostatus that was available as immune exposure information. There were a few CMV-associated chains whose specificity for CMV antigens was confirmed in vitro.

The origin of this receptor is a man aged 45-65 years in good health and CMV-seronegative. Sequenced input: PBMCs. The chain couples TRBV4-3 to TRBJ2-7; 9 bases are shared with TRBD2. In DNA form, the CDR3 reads TGCGCCAGCAGCCAGACTAGCGGATCCTACGAGCAGTACTTC. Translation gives CASSQTSGSYEQYF.